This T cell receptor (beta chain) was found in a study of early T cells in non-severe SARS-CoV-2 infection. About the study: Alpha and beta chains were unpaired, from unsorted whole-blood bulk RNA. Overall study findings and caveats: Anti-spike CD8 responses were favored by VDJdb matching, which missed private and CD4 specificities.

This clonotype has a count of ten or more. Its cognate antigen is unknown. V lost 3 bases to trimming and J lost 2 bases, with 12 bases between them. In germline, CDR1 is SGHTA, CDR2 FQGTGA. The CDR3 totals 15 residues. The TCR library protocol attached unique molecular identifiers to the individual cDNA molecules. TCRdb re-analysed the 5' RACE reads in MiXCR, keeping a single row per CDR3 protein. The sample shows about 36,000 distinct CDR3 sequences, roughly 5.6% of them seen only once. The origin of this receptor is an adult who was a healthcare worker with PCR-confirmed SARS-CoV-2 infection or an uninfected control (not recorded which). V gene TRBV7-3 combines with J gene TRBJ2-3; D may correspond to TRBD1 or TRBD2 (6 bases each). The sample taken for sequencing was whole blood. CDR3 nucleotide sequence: TGTGCCAGCAGCTTGGGCGGGACACACACAGATACGCAGTATTTT. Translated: CASSLGGTHTDTQYF.